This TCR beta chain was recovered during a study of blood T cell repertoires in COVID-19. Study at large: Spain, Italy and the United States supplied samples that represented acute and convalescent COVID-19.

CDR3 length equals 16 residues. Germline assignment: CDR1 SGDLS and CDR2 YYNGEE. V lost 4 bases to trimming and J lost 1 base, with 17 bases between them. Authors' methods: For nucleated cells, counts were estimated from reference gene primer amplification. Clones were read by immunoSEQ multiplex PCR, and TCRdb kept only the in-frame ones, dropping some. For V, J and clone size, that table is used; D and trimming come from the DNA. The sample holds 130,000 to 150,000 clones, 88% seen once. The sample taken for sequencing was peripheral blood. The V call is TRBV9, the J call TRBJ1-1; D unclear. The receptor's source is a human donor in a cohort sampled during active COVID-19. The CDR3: CASSLRSRRSNTEAFF. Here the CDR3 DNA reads TGTGCCAGCAGCCTAAGGAGTCGCCGTTCGAACACTGAAGCTTTCTTT.